This note documents a single T cell receptor beta chain sequence. The antigen remains unidentified. This specimen comes from a study of OX40 agonist ivuxolimab in advanced cancers. Study overall: Ivuxolimab was administered intravenously to patients at 0.01 to 10 mg/kg every 2 weeks. A partial response was reached by three patients: one with hepatocellular carcinoma and two with cutaneous melanoma. Study outcomes and limitations: In the expanded peripheral T cells, antigen specificity was never determined.

The ends lost 0 bases at V and 2 bases at J; junction bases unmatched: 8. In germline, CDR1 is LGHNA, CDR2 YNFKEQ. The CDR3 runs 17 residues. TCRdb's copy holds only in-frame clones and misses some; the assay was immunoSEQ multiplex PCR. The table has 15,000 to 25,000 clones, 68% seen once. Sampling of blood occurred at baseline, cycle 4 day 1, and cycle 7 day 1. This chain joins TRBV4-2 and TRBJ2-7, with 9 bases that match TRBD2. This receptor was identified in an adult with an advanced solid tumor such as melanoma, head and neck, liver or kidney cancer. Sequenced here: CD4+ or CD8+ T cells sorted from blood, sampled in a trial of the OX40 agonist ivuxolimab. CDR3 nucleotides: TGTGCCAGCAGCCAAGATGGCGGGGCGGGAGGGCCCTACGAGCAGTACTTC. Translated: CASSQDGGAGGPYEQYF.